A single sample gave rise to the 17 T cell receptor beta chains below, sequenced in a study of cytomegalovirus exposure and HLA in healthy donors. Amplification used 60 Vbeta primers and 13 Jbeta primers. Sequencing was performed with immunoSEQ multiplex PCR; in TCRdb, only in-frame clones are kept and a portion is missing. The data show fewer than 120,000 clones, approximately 79% seen once. Sequencing used PBMCs. The source is a man under 40 in good health and CMV-seropositive.

V usage is TRBV10-3 and J usage is TRBJ2-7; tentative D call: TRBD1 (6 bases). CDR1 ENHRY and CDR2 SYGVKD come from the germline V gene. Trimming took off 8 bases at V and 5 bases at J, with 16 bases between the two ends. The CDR3 length is 13 residues. The CDR3 bases are TGTGCCATCCATGGACAGAGGACCGACGAGCAGTACTTC. Residues: CAIHGQRTDEQYF.

This clone came up a few times. The chain carries TRBV15 and TRBJ1-5, with 10 bases lining up with TRBD1. V lost 1 base and J lost 7; bases outside the gene matches: 10. Looked up from germline, CDR1 is LNHNV and CDR2 is YYDKDF (reference sequence). The CDR3 runs to 17 residues. Written as DNA, the CDR3 is TGTGCCACCAGCAGAGTCGTCGGGACAGGGGTTCGGCAGCCCCAGCATTTT. This translates into CATSRVVGTGVRQPQHF.

This chain connects TRBV10-3 to TRBJ2-3; 11 bases line up with TRBD2. The germline V gene encodes CDR1 ENHRY and CDR2 SYGVKD. The V gene end was trimmed by 3 bases and the J gene end by 3 bases; junction bases not matched to a gene: 5. This CDR3 is built from 16 residues. CDR3 bases: TGTGCCATCAGTGACCTGACTAGCGGGGAAACAGATACGCAGTATTTT. Residues: CAISDLTSGETDTQYF.

V usage is TRBV5-8 and J usage is TRBJ2-2; D is uncertain. Per the germline V gene, CDR1 is SGHTS and CDR2 is YDEGEE. The CDR3 has 14 residues. V lost 3 bases and J lost 1, with 7 bases in between. CDR3 bases: TGTGCCAGCAGCTCGAGGTTGAACACCGGGGAGCTGTTTTTT. This translates into CASSSRLNTGELFF.

This chain links TRBV9 with TRBJ1-6, with a weak D call TRBD1 (6 bases). V gave up 0 bases and J gave up 9 bases, with 13 bases separating them. The CDR3 runs 15 residues. In germline, CDR1 is SGDLS, CDR2 YYNGEE. DNA for the CDR3: TGTGCCAGCAGCGTAGCAGACAGGCAACTTTCACCCCTCCACTTT. Translated, it gives CASSVADRQLSPLHF.

This rearrangement joins TRBV19 to TRBJ2-1; no clear D. CDR3 size: 12 residues. Trimming took 9 bases from V and 5 from J, leaving 11 bases between them. Germline CDR1 and CDR2: LNHDA and SQIVND (reference sequence). CDR3 coding DNA: TGTGCCAGCCGAGAGGCAGACAATGAGCAGTTCTTC. Amino acid sequence: CASREADNEQFF. Full variable domain (remainder filled in from reference TRBV19 and TRBJ2-1): DGGITQSPKYLFRKEGQNVTLSCEQNLNHDAMYWYRQDPGQGLRLIYYSQIVNDFQKGDIAEGYSVSREKKESFPLTVTSAQKNPTAFYLCASREADNEQFFGPGTRLTVL.

The rearrangement joins TRBV19 to TRBJ2-3; possibly TRBD1 for D (6 bases). Germline CDR1 reads LNHDA; CDR2 reads SQIVND (reference sequence). Trimming left V 0 bases short and J 9 bases short, with 22 bases between. The CDR3 has 17 amino acids. CDR3 in amino acids: CASSIDGGRGDGGTQYF. The CDR3 DNA is TGTGCCAGTAGTATAGATGGGGGCAGGGGAGATGGAGGCACGCAGTATTTT.

The chain recombines TRBV5-1 with TRBJ2-2; perhaps TRBD1 as D (6 bases). This CDR3 is built from 16 residues. Germline CDR1 and CDR2: SGHRS and YFSETQ. V shed 0 bases and J shed 5 bases, with 14 bases lying between them. CDR3 nucleotides: TGCGCCAGCAGCTTGGCGGAGGACAGCGTTACCGGGGAGCTGTTTTTT. It yields the protein CASSLAEDSVTGELFF.

The count of this clone is one. This chain joins TRBV18 and TRBJ1-2; D uncertain. Germline values: CDR1 KGHSH, CDR2 LQKENI. This CDR3 has 18 amino acids. V lost 3 bases and J lost 3, with 23 bases in between. The DNA of the CDR3 is TGTGCCAGCTCACCTCGAGTGCAGGCTTTAAAGGAGGACTATGGCTACACCTTC. Translation gives CASSPRVQALKEDYGYTF.

V and J are TRBV4-3 and TRBJ2-1; the match to TRBD2 covers 12 bases. This CDR3 region has 17 residues. The germline V gene encodes CDR1 LGHNA and CDR2 YSLEER. V lost 0 bases to trimming and J lost 3 bases; unmatched junction nucleotides: 3. The CDR3 is CASSQDRTSGVYNEQFF. CDR3 bases: TGCGCCAGCAGCCAAGATCGGACTAGCGGGGTCTACAATGAGCAGTTCTTC.

The rearrangement links TRBV29-1 to TRBJ2-3; 16 nucleotides agree with TRBD2. Germline V gives CDR1 SQVTM, CDR2 ANQGSEA. The junction had 2 bases not matched to a gene; V was cut back by 7 bases and J by 4 bases. The CDR3 has 14 amino acids. Here the CDR3 reads CSAGTSGGADTQYF. As DNA, the CDR3 is TGCAGCGCTGGGACTAGCGGGGGGGCAGATACGCAGTATTTT.

This rearrangement joins TRBV15 to TRBJ2-7; perhaps TRBD1 as D (7 bases). V gave up 0 bases and J gave up 5 bases, with 14 bases separating them. The CDR3 spans 15 residues. Germline CDR1 and CDR2: LNHNV and YYDKDF (reference sequence). CDR3 in DNA: TGTGCCACCAGCAGAGATAGCGCCAGGGGGGACGAGCAGTACTTC. Its translation: CATSRDSARGDEQYF.

The chain carries TRBV4-2 and TRBJ2-4; 9 nucleotides agree with TRBD2. The J segment lost 0 bases and the V segment lost 4 bases, leaving 13 bases of the junction unmatched. CDR1 and CDR2 from the germline V gene are LGHNA and YNFKEQ. The CDR3 sequence is 19 residues long. The CDR3 loop is CASSPVAGATDIAKNIQYF. The CDR3 region has the DNA TGTGCCAGCAGCCCAGTAGCGGGGGCCACCGATATAGCCAAAAACATTCAGTACTTC.

V is TRBV5-1 and J is TRBJ2-5; D gene unclear. This CDR3 has 15 amino acids. Between the trimmed V and J ends, which lost 0 bases and 5 bases, there was a span of 14 bases. Germline V gives CDR1 SGHRS, CDR2 YFSETQ. CDR3 nucleotide sequence: TGCGCCAGCAGCTTGGCCCGGATGGCCGGGGAGACCCAGTACTTC. Translated, it gives CASSLARMAGETQYF.

The chain combines TRBV7-6 with TRBJ1-2, with D perhaps TRBD1 (6 bases). The length of the CDR3 is 15 residues. The germline V and J ends were trimmed by 4 bases and 8 bases, with 20 bases remaining between them. The germline V gene encodes CDR1 SGHVS and CDR2 FNYEAQ. The CDR3 DNA is TGTGCCAGCAGCTCCCTCCTGGGGGCTAAGGGAGGCTACACCTTC. Translated: CASSSLLGAKGGYTF.

V and J are TRBV7-2 and TRBJ1-2; 10 nucleotides align to TRBD1. Germline CDR1 SGHTA, CDR2 FQGNSA. V shed 5 bases, J shed 8 bases, and the junction held 11 bases outside the gene matches. The CDR3 extends over 15 amino acids. DNA of the CDR3: TGTGCCAGCAGCCCCAGGACAGGGGGGACCTGGGGCTACACCTTC. Protein product: CASSPRTGGTWGYTF.

The chain joins TRBV2 to TRBJ1-1; D remains ambiguous. Trimming removed 6 bases from V and 0 bases from J, with 8 bases in between. Germline assignment: CDR1 SNHLY and CDR2 FYNNEI. The CDR3 length is 13 residues. The CDR3 region has the DNA TGTGCCAGCAGGGCGGAGATGAACACTGAAGCTTTCTTT. Its protein is CASRAEMNTEAFF.